The 27 T cell receptor beta chains below come from one sample, sequenced in a study of blood T cell repertoires in COVID-19. Clones were sequenced by immunoSEQ multiplex PCR, and TCRdb holds only the in-frame ones, with some missing. This table holds about 220,000 clones, roughly 84% found once. The sample consisted of peripheral blood. All receptors derive from a woman of 80 years or more with acute or convalescent COVID-19.

This clone has only a few counts. This chain links TRBV6-5 with TRBJ2-2, with a possible D match to TRBD1 (6 bases). CDR1 and CDR2 from the germline V gene are MNHEY and SVGAGI. Deletions cut 8 bases from V and 0 bases from J, with 13 bases between. The CDR3 runs to 15 residues. CDR3 residues: CASGRGQSNTGELFF. Written as DNA, the CDR3 is TGTGCCAGCGGTAGGGGACAATCGAACACCGGGGAGCTGTTTTTT.

This clone has a single count. The V and J genes are TRBV5-7 and TRBJ1-5; D gene uncertain. TRBV5-7 is filed as an ORF, its function uncertain. This CDR3 has 14 amino acids. V was trimmed by 1 base and J by 0 bases, leaving 5 bases between them. CDR3 in amino acids: CASSLTDSNQPQHF. The DNA for the CDR3 is TGTGCCAGCAGCTTGACAGATAGCAATCAGCCCCAGCATTTT.

The chain uses TRBV28 and TRBJ2-3; a possible D gene is TRBD1 (6 bases). Trimming removed 2 bases from V and 6 bases from J, with 15 bases in between. The germline CDR1 and CDR2 sequences are MDHEN and SYDVKM. The CDR3 consists of 15 residues. This CDR3 is CASSLGDTPTDTQYF. The CDR3 DNA is TGTGCCAGCAGTTTAGGGGACACTCCGACGGATACGCAGTATTTT.

The chain employs TRBV18 and TRBJ2-7, with TRBD1 as a possible D gene (6 bases). Trimming shortened V by 3 bases and J by 4 bases, and 7 bases separated the two germline ends. Germline V lookup: CDR1 KGHSH, CDR2 LQKENI. There are 12 residues in the CDR3. CDR3 sequence: CASSPTGYEQYF. CDR3 sequence (DNA): TGTGCCAGCTCACCCACAGGGTACGAGCAGTACTTC.

The chain is built from TRBV23-1 and TRBJ1-2; TRBD1 might be the D (6 bases). TRBV23-1 is known as an ORF, though its function is uncertain. The CDR3 sequence is 15 residues long. Between the trimmed V and J ends, which lost 0 bases and 6 bases, there was a span of 14 bases. The CDR3, as DNA: TGCGCCAGCAGTCAATCGCGGTCAGGGGACGATGGCTACACCTTC. This sequence encodes CASSQSRSGDDGYTF.

V gene TRBV5-1 combines with J gene TRBJ1-4, with 8 bases fitting TRBD1. The CDR3 consists of 16 residues. Looked up from germline, CDR1 is SGHRS and CDR2 is YFSETQ. V was clipped by 4 bases and J by 7 bases; unmatched bases: 12. Here the CDR3 DNA reads TGCGCCAGCAGCCGCCGCGACAGGGGTTCTGGTGAAAAACTGTTTTTT. As protein: CASSRRDRGSGEKLFF.

This clone has only one observation. The chain links TRBV7-2 to TRBJ1-2, with 8 bases that match TRBD1. The ends lost 4 bases at V and 5 bases at J; junction bases unmatched: 9. The V gene's germline CDR1 is SGHTA and CDR2 FQGNSA. The CDR3 spans 15 residues. In DNA form, the CDR3 reads TGTGCCAGCAGCTCGATTATCGACAGGGGATATGGCTACACCTTC. It translates to CASSSIIDRGYGYTF.

The chain combines TRBV28 with TRBJ2-2, with D possibly TRBD1 on 5 matching bases. The germline gives CDR1 MDHEN, CDR2 SYDVKM. The CDR3 covers 14 residues. The V end lost 6 bases, the J end lost 3 bases, and 11 bases lay between the germline ends. The CDR3 region is CASRTGQDTGELFF. CDR3 in DNA: TGTGCCAGCAGAACAGGACAAGACACCGGGGAGCTGTTTTTT.

The chain couples TRBV27 to TRBJ2-3, with a weak D call TRBD2 (7 bases). Trimming took off 6 bases at V and 5 bases at J, with 15 bases between the two ends. The CDR3 runs 14 residues. Germline V lookup: CDR1 MNHEY, CDR2 SMNVEV (reference sequence). DNA of the CDR3: TGTGCCAGCAGCTGGGGGGGCCAGGGAGATACGCAGTATTTT. Its protein product is CASSWGGQGDTQYF.

The V gene is TRBV24-1, the J gene TRBJ2-7; 8 bases are a match to TRBD1. The germline CDR1 and CDR2 sequences are KGHDR and SFDVKD. V trimming: 4 bases; J trimming: 2 bases; junction bases outside the gene matches: 3. CDR3 size: 14 residues. CDR3 sequence (DNA): TGTGCCACCAGTGAAGGGACAGGTCCCTACGAGCAGTACTTC. Its translation is CATSEGTGPYEQYF.

The rearrangement uses TRBV7-2 and TRBJ2-7; maybe TRBD2 (6 bases). This CDR3 region has 14 residues. Trimming took off 5 bases at V and 6 bases at J, with 17 bases between the two ends. CDR1 and CDR2 from the germline V gene are SGHTA and FQGNSA. Written as DNA, the CDR3 is TGTGCCAGCAGCCCCCAGGTCGGTAGCGGCGAGCAGTACTTC. Translation: CASSPQVGSGEQYF.

The chain's CDR3 is CAISEPLKPAGYTF. Written as DNA, the CDR3 is TGTGCCATCAGTGAGCCTTTAAAGCCCGCCGGCTACACCTTC. This rearrangement joins TRBV10-3 to TRBJ1-2, with no clear D. Trimming pared 2 bases from V and 8 bases from J, leaving 15 bases between. This CDR3 is built from 14 residues. From germline, CDR1 is ENHRY and CDR2 SYGVKD.

A single count supports this clone. The rearrangement joins TRBV19 to TRBJ2-1; 9 nucleotides align to TRBD1. After removal of 6 bases from V and 2 bases from J, the junction contained 14 bases not matched to a gene. The CDR3 runs to 18 residues. Germline values: CDR1 LNHDA, CDR2 SQIVND (reference sequence). CDR3 nucleotides: TGTGCCAGTAGCAAGACAGGGGGTGGGGTGGGTACCTACAATGAGCAGTTCTTC. Protein: CASSKTGGGVGTYNEQFF. Filled out from reference TRBV19 and TRBJ2-1, the complete variable domain reads DGGITQSPKYLFRKEGQNVTLSCEQNLNHDAMYWYRQDPGQGLRLIYYSQIVNDFQKGDIAEGYSVSREKKESFPLTVTSAQKNPTAFYLCASSKTGGGVGTYNEQFFGPGTRLTVL.

The gene calls are TRBV7-9 and TRBJ1-2; 10 positions agree with TRBD1. With 4 bases clipped from V and 4 bases from J, the junction kept 6 bases outside the gene matches. Germline V CDR1 and CDR2: SEHNR, FQNEAQ (reference sequence). The CDR3 length is 15 residues. The CDR3 is CASSWGQGPRYGYTF. The CDR3 DNA sequence: TGTGCCAGCAGCTGGGGACAGGGGCCCCGCTATGGCTACACCTTC.

As DNA, the CDR3 is TGTGCCAGCAGCCAGGGACAGGGAAGCGGCTACACCTTC. It translates to CASSQGQGSGYTF. This chain links TRBV3-1 (or the pseudogene TRBV3-2) with TRBJ1-2; 9 nucleotides align to TRBD1. The CDR3 consists of 13 residues. Germline CDR1 and CDR2: LGHDT and YNNKEL (reference sequence). Trimming cost V 3 bases and J 8 bases; bases outside gene matches: 4.

The chain couples TRBV9 to TRBJ1-2; D is ambiguous. Trimming cost V 4 bases and J 3 bases, with 13 bases left between them. CDR1 is SGDLS, CDR2 YYNGEE, per germline. The CDR3 is made up of 14 amino acids. The CDR3 region has the DNA TGTGCCAGCAGCAGTTGGCAGGAAGACTATGGCTACACCTTC. Protein product: CASSSWQEDYGYTF.

This rearrangement joins TRBV2 to TRBJ2-1; TRBD1 is a possible D gene (6 bases). CDR1 is SNHLY and CDR2 is FYNNEI in the germline V gene. The CDR3 contains 14 residues. Between the trimmed V and J ends, which lost 3 bases and 5 bases, there was a span of 11 bases. Written as DNA, the CDR3 is TGTGCCAGCAGTGACGACACAGGGAACAATGAGCAGTTCTTC. It specifies CASSDDTGNNEQFF. Combining the CDR3 with reference TRBV2 and TRBJ2-1 gives the whole variable domain EPEVTQTPSHQVTQMGQEVILRCVPISNHLYFYWYRQILGQKVEFLVSFYNNEISEKSEIFDDQFSVERPDGSNFTLKIRSTKLEDSAMYFCASSDDTGNNEQFFGPGTRLTVL.

This clone was seen once. The rearrangement uses TRBV5-6 and TRBJ2-3; 7 nucleotides line up with TRBD2. Trimming took 4 bases from V and 2 from J; bases not matched to a gene: 10. Germline CDR1 SGHDT, CDR2 YYEEEE. This CDR3 spans 16 amino acids. The CDR3, as DNA: TGTGCCAGCAGCCCCATGGGCCTAGCGGACACAGATACGCAGTATTTT. Protein product: CASSPMGLADTDTQYF.

V is TRBV27 and J is TRBJ2-7, with 8 positions matching TRBD1. The CDR3 extends over 13 amino acids. The ends lost 4 bases at V and 6 bases at J; junction bases unmatched: 5. The germline V gene has CDR1 MNHEY and CDR2 SMNVEV (reference sequence). The CDR3 reads CASSYTGGGEQYF. The CDR3 coding sequence is TGTGCCAGCAGTTACACAGGGGGAGGCGAGCAGTACTTC.

The chain couples TRBV5-1 to TRBJ2-7; D is possibly TRBD2 (6 bases). The germline CDR1 and CDR2 sequences are SGHRS and YFSETQ. V was pared by 3 bases and J by 7 bases, with 17 bases between. There are 14 residues in the CDR3. CDR3 nucleotide sequence: TGCGCCAGCAGCTCCTCCGGGCCGGCGGGAGAGCAGTACTTC. It is translated as CASSSSGPAGEQYF.

The CDR3 reads CASRPTSRWTDTQYF. CDR3 nucleotides: TGCGCCAGCCGCCCGACTAGCAGGTGGACAGATACGCAGTATTTT. The rearrangement links TRBV5-1 to TRBJ2-3, with TRBD2 matching over 7 bases. The CDR3 loop spans 15 amino acids. Germline V gene lookup returns CDR1 SGHRS and CDR2 YFSETQ. The ends lost 7 bases at V and 3 bases at J; junction bases unmatched: 11.

This clone occurred once. The chain recombines TRBV9 with TRBJ1-2, with D perhaps TRBD1 (6 bases). Germline V gene sequence: CDR1 SGDLS, CDR2 YYNGEE. V was cut by 1 base and J by 2 bases, with 15 bases left in between. CDR3 length: 16 amino acids. CDR3 in DNA: TGTGCCAGCAGCGTACCCCTGGGCGGGGGCAACTATGGCTACACCTTC. Translating it yields CASSVPLGGGNYGYTF.

The chain recombines TRBV11-3 with TRBJ2-2; 12 bases line up with TRBD1. J gave up 5 bases and V 3 bases, and 4 bases lay outside the gene matches. Per the germline V gene, CDR1 is SGHNT and CDR2 is YENEEA. This CDR3 is 16 amino acids long. The CDR3 bases are TGTGCCAGCAGCTTGGGACAGGGGGCGCGAACCGGGGAGCTGTTTTTT. This translates into CASSLGQGARTGELFF.

The J gene is TRBJ1-2, the V gene TRBV29-1; 11 nucleotides line up with TRBD1. Germline trimming cut 7 bases from V and 8 bases from J; bases unmatched to any gene: 12. CDR3 size: 14 residues. Germline V gene lookup returns CDR1 SQVTM and CDR2 ANQGSEA. The chain's CDR3 is CSATGTGGVLGYTF. In nucleotides, the CDR3 is TGCAGCGCTACCGGGACAGGGGGTGTCTTGGGCTACACCTTC.

The chain links TRBV5-5 to TRBJ2-4; 8 nucleotides agree with TRBD2. V was clipped by 0 bases and J by 0 bases; unmatched bases: 11. The germline V gene encodes CDR1 SGHKS and CDR2 YYEKEE (reference sequence). CDR3 length: 19 residues. CDR3 nucleotides: TGTGCCAGCAGCTTGGGAGTCGAGGCGGGGGGACTAGCCAAAAACATTCAGTACTTC. The encoded protein is CASSLGVEAGGLAKNIQYF.

The chain has TRBV9 and TRBJ2-3; D is unclear. The CDR3 runs 14 residues. The germline V gene has CDR1 SGDLS and CDR2 YYNGEE. Trimming cost V 4 bases and J 0 bases, with 9 bases left between them. The CDR3 coding sequence is TGTGCCAGCAGCCCACCAGTGAGCACAGATACGCAGTATTTT. This translates into CASSPPVSTDTQYF.

The chain couples TRBV7-2 to TRBJ1-2; TRBD1 agrees at 7 bases. The CDR3 spans 14 residues. The V and J ends lost 5 bases and 3 bases, in that order; junction bases with no gene match: 6. CDR1 SGHTA and CDR2 FQGNSA come from the germline V gene. The CDR3 region is CASSTGTAHYGYTF. The CDR3 coding sequence is TGTGCCAGCAGCACGGGGACAGCACACTATGGCTACACCTTC.